A selection of T cell receptor beta chains follows, all from one sample in a study of HIV-infected children after antiretroviral therapy interruption. Using its own MiXCR run on the 3' RACE reads, TCRdb lists one record per CDR3 protein. The sample lists 70,000 to 90,000 distinct CDR3 sequences, around 6.9% occurring once. This specimen consisted of CD45RA+ CD4+ T cells from PBMCs, pooled from several time points, obtained from a donor given antiretroviral therapy, either interrupted or continuous. These receptors came from a pool of human donors with HIV. Both conserved end residues are part of each CDR3. D genes are given only for firm matches. Some rows mark clone size as missing; the rest say once, few, many or name a class of expanded clone.

D gene,J gene,V gene,clone size,CDR3 DNA,CDR3 protein
.,TRBJ1-5,TRBV12-3/TRBV12-4,.,TGTGCCAGCAGTTTGCAACTGGCCGGCAATCAGCCCCAGCATTTT,CASSLQLAGNQPQHF
TRBD2,TRBJ2-7,TRBV3-1,many,TGTGCCAGCAGCCACGGGACTAGCGGTACGTACGAGCAGTACTTC,CASSHGTSGTYEQYF
.,TRBJ2-2,TRBV12-3/TRBV12-4,.,TGTGCCAGCAGTTTTAACACGGAAATCACCGGGGAGCTGTTTTTT,CASSFNTEITGELFF
.,TRBJ1-2,TRBV5-5,.,TGTGCCAGCAGCCAAAAAGGCCACACGATAAACTATGGCTACACCTTC,CASSQKGHTINYGYTF
.,TRBJ2-3,TRBV9,many,TGTGCCAGCAGCTTCCAGGGGACAGATACGCAGTATTTT,CASSFQGTDTQYF
TRBD1,TRBJ1-1,TRBV30,.,TGTGCCTGGAGTTCTCACAGGGGAAGCGTCGGCACTGAAGCTTTCTTT,CAWSSHRGSVGTEAFF
.,TRBJ1-1,TRBV12-3/TRBV12-4,many,TGTGCCAGCAGAATAATCGGAACGGGAAACACTGAAGCTTTCTTT,CASRIIGTGNTEAFF
TRBD2,TRBJ2-1,TRBV28,many,TGTGCCAGCAGTCCCCGCCGCACAGCGGGAAGGAGGGATGAGCAGTTCTTC,CASSPRRTAGRRDEQFF
.,TRBJ2-5,TRBV9,many,TGTGCCAGCAGCCCCGAGATGGGGGGGACCCAGTACTTC,CASSPEMGGTQYF
TRBD1,TRBJ2-5,TRBV20-1,many,TGCAGTGCTAGAGATTGGAGTAAGAAAGATTTCCGGGACAGACAAGAGACCCAGTACTTC,CSARDWSKKDFRDRQETQYF
.,TRBJ1-2,TRBV23-1,.,TGCGCCAGCACCCCAGGACTCACAGTGTACTATGGCTACACCTTC,CASTPGLTVYYGYTF
.,TRBJ1-1,TRBV11-2,many,TGTGCCAGCAGCTTAGTAATACACGACCCCGGGGTTGCCCCAGCTTTCTTT,CASSLVIHDPGVAPAFF
TRBD1,TRBJ1-1,TRBV10-3,many,TGTGCCATCAGTAGGGCGCAGGGGGCGAACACTGAAGCTTTCTTT,CAISRAQGANTEAFF
.,TRBJ2-1,TRBV20-1,.,TGCAGTGCTAGGGGGGGAGTTCACAATGAGCAGTTCTTC,CSARGGVHNEQFF
.,TRBJ1-3,TRBV27,many,TGTGCCAGCAGTTTATCGGCCTACTCTGGAAACACCATATATTTT,CASSLSAYSGNTIYF
.,TRBJ2-4,TRBV6-6,many,TGTGCCAGCGGTCTGAACTGGGTCCAAAACACCTTGTACTTT,CASGLNWVQNTLYF
.,TRBJ2-7,TRBV5-4,many,TGTGCCAGCAGCTTTCTTCTAACCTACGAGCAGTACTTC,CASSFLLTYEQYF
TRBD1,TRBJ2-5,TRBV5-1,many,TGCGCCAGCAGCCAAAAGACCGGGACAGAAGAGACCCAGTACTTC,CASSQKTGTEETQYF
.,TRBJ2-1,TRBV10-3,many,TGTGCCATCAAATCTAGCAGTGATGAGCAGTTCTTC,CAIKSSSDEQFF